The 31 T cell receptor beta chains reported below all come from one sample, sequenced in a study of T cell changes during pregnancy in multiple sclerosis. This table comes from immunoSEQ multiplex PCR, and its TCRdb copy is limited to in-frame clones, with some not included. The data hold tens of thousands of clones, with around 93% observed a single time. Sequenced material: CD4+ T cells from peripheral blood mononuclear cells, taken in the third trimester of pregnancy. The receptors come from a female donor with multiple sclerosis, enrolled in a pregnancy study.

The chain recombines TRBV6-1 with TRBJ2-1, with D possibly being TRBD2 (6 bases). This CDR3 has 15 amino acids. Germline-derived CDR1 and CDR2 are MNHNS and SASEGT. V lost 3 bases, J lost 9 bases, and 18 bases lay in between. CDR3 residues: CASSDWGVHGVEQFF. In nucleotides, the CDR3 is TGTGCCAGCAGTGACTGGGGGGTGCATGGGGTTGAGCAGTTCTTC.

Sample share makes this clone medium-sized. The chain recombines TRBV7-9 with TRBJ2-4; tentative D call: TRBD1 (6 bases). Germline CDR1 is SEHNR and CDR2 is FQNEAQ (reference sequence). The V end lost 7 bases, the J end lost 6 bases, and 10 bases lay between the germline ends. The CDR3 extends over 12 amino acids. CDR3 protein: CASKGVGNIQYF. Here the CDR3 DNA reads TGTGCCAGCAAGGGGGTGGGAAACATTCAGTACTTC.

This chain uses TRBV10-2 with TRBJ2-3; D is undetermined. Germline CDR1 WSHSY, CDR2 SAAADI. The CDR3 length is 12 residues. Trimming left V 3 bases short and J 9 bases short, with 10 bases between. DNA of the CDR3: TGCGCCAGCAGTGAAGGTCAGGAAACGCAGTATTTT. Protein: CASSEGQETQYF.

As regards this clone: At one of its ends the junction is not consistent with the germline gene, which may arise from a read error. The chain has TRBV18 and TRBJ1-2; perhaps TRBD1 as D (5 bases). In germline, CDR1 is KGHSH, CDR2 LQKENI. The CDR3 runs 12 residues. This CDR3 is CASSPPTGGRRF. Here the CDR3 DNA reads TGTGCCAGCTCACCACCGACCGGGGGGAGACGCTTC. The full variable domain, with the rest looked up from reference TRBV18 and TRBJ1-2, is NAGVMQNPRHLVRRRGQEARLRCSPMKGHSHVYWYRQLPEEGLKFMVYLQKENIIDESGMPKERFSAEFPKEGPSILRIQQVVRGDSAAYFCASSPPTGGRRFGSGTRLTVV.

This chain's CDR3 is CASTLTGAQYEQYF. CDR3 DNA sequence: TGTGCCAGCACCCTAACGGGAGCCCAATACGAGCAGTACTTC. The chain has TRBV2 and TRBJ2-7; possible D gene TRBD2, 6 bases. CDR3 size: 14 residues. From germline, CDR1 is SNHLY and CDR2 FYNNEI. Between the trimmed V and J ends, which lost 7 bases and 4 bases, there was a span of 17 bases.

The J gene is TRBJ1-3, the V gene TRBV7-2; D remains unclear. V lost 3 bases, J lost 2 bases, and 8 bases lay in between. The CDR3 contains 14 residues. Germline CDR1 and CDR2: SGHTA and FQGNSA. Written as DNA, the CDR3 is TGTGCCAGCAGCTTCAGGTATCCTGGAAACACCATATATTTT. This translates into CASSFRYPGNTIYF.

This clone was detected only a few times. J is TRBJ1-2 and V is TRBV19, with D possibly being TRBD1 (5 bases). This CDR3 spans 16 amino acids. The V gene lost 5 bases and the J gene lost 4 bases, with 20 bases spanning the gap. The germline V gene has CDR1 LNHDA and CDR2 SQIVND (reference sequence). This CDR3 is CASSGLGQDGAYGYTF. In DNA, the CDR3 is TGTGCCAGTAGTGGCCTTGGCCAGGATGGGGCCTATGGCTACACCTTC.

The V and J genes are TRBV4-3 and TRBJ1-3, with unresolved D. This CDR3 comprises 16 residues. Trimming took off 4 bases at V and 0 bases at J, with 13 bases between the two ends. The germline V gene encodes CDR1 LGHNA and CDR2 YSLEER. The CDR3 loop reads CASSPAGESSGNTIYF. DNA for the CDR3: TGCGCCAGCAGCCCCGCAGGCGAGAGCTCTGGAAACACCATATATTTT.

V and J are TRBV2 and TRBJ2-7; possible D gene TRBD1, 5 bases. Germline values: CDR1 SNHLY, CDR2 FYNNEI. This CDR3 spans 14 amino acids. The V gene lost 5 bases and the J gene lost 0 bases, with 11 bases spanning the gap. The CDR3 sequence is CASSKTDSSYEQYF. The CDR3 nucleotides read TGTGCCAGCAGTAAGACAGATAGCTCCTACGAGCAGTACTTC.

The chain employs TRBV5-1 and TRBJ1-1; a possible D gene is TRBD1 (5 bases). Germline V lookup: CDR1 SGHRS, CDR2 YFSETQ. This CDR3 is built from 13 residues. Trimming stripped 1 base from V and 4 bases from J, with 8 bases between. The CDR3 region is CASSLMGGTEAFF. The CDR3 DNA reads TGCGCCAGCAGCTTGATGGGGGGCACTGAAGCTTTCTTT.

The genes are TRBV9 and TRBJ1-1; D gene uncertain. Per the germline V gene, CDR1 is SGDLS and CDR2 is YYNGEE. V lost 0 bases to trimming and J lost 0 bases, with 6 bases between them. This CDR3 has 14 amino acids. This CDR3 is CASSVGALNTEAFF. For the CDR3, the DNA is TGTGCCAGCAGCGTAGGGGCACTGAACACTGAAGCTTTCTTT.

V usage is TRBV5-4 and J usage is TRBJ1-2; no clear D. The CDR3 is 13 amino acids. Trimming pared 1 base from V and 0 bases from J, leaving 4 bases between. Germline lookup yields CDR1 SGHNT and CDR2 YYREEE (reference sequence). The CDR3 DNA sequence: TGTGCCAGCAGCTTGACAACTAACTATGGCTACACCTTC. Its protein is CASSLTTNYGYTF.

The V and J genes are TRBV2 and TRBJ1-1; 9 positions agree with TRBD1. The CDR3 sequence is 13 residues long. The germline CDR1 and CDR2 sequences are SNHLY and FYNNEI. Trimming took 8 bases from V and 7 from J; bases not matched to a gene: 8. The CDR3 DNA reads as TGTGCCAGCGGGGATACAGGGGGCGTTGAAGCTTTCTTT. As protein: CASGDTGGVEAFF.

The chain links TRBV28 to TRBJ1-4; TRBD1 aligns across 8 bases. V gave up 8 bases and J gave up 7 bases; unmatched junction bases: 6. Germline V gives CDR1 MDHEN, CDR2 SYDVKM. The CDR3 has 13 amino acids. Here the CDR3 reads CASQGRGREKLFF. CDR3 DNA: TGTGCCAGCCAGGGCAGGGGGCGTGAAAAACTGTTTTTT.

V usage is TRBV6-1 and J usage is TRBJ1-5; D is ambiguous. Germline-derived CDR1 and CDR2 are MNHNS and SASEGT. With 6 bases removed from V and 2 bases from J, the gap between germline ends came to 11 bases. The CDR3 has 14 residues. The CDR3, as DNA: TGTGCCAGCAGCCTAGATTTAGGCAATCAGCCCCAGCATTTT. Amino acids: CASSLDLGNQPQHF.

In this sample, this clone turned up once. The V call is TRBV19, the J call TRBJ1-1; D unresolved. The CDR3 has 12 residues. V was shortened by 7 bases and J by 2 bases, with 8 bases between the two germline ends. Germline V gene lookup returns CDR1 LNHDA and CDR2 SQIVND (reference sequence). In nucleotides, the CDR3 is TGTGCCAGTAACATGGGCAACACTGAAGCTTTCTTT. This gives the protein CASNMGNTEAFF.

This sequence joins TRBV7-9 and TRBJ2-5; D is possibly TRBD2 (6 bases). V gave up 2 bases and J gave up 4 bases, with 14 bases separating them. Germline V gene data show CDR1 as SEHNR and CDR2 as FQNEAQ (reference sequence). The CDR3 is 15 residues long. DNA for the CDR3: TGTGCCAGCAGCTTAATAACTCGCGGGGCAGAGACCCAGTACTTC. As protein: CASSLITRGAETQYF.

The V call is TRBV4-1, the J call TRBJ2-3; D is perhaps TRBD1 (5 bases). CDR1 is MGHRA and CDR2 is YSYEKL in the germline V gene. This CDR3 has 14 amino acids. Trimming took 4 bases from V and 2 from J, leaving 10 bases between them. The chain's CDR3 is CASSPGAFTDTQYF. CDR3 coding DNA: TGCGCCAGCAGCCCTGGGGCCTTCACAGATACGCAGTATTTT.

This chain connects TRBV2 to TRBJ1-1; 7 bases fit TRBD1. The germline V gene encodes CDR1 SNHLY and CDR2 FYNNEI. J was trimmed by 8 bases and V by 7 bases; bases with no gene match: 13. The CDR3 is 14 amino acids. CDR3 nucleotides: TGTGCCAGCATCCCGAGGGGGCGGATACCAGAAGCTTTCTTT. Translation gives CASIPRGRIPEAFF.

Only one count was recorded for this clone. CDR3 amino acids: CAIRNREGGTEAFF. For the CDR3, the DNA is TGTGCCATCAGAAACAGGGAGGGTGGCACTGAAGCTTTCTTT. V and J are TRBV10-3 and TRBJ1-1; D might be TRBD1 (6 bases). The germline CDR1 and CDR2 sequences are ENHRY and SYGVKD. This CDR3 comprises 14 residues. Deletions cut 6 bases from V and 4 bases from J, with 15 bases between.

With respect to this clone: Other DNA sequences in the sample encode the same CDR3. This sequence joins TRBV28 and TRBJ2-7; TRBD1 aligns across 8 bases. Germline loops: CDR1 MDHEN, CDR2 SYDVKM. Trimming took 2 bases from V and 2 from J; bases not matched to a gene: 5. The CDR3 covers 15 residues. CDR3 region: CASSLSGTGTYEQYF. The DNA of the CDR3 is TGTGCCAGCAGTTTAAGTGGGACAGGAACCTACGAGCAGTACTTC.

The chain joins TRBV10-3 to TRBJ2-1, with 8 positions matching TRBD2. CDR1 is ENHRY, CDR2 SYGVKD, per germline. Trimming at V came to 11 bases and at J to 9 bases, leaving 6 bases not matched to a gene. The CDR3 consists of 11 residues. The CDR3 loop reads CASTGGTEQFF. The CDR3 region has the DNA TGTGCCTCCACGGGGGGGACTGAGCAGTTCTTC.

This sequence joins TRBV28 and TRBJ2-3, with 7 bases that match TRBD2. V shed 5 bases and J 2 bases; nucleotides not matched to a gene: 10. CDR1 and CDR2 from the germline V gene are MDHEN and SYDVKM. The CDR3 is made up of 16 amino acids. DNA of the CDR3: TGTGCCAGCAGTCCCGTTCCGGGAGGCCCCACAGATACGCAGTATTTT. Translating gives CASSPVPGGPTDTQYF.

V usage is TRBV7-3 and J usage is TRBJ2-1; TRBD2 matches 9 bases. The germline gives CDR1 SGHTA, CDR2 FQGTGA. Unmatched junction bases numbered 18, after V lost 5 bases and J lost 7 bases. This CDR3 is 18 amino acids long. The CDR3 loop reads CASSPQPGGRGGLNEQFF. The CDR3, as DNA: TGTGCCAGCAGCCCCCAGCCTGGAGGGCGGGGGGGTTTGAATGAGCAGTTCTTC.

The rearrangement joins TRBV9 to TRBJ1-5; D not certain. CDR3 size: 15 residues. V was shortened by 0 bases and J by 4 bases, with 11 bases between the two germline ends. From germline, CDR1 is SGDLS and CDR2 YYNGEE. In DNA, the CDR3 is TGTGCCAGCAGCGTAGCCGGGGTCCCGAATCAGCCCCAGCATTTT. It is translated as CASSVAGVPNQPQHF.

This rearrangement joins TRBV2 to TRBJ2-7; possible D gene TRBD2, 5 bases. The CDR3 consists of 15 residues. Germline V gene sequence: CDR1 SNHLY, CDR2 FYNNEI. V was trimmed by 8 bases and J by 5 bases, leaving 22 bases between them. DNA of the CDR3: TGTGCCAGCGTTTTTGGAGGAACGGGGTCAGACGAGCAGTACTTC. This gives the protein CASVFGGTGSDEQYF.

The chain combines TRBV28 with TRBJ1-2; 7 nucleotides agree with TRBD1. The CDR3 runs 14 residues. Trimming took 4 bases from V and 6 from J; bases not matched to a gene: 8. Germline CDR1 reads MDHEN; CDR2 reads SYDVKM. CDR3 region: CASSSPTGIDGYTF. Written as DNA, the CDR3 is TGTGCCAGCAGTTCCCCGACAGGGATAGATGGCTACACCTTC.

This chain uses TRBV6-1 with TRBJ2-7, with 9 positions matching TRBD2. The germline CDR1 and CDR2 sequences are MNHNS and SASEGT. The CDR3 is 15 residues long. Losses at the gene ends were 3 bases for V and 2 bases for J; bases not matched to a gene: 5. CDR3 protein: CASSEIAGAPYEQYF. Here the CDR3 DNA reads TGTGCCAGCAGTGAGATAGCGGGGGCCCCCTACGAGCAGTACTTC.

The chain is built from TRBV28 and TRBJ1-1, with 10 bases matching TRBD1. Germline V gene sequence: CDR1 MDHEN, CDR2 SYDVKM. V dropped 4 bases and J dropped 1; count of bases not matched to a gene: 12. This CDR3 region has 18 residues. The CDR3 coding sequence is TGTGCCAGCAGTTCATGGACAGGGGGGAAAAAATGGAACACTGAAGCTTTCTTT. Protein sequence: CASSSWTGGKKWNTEAFF.

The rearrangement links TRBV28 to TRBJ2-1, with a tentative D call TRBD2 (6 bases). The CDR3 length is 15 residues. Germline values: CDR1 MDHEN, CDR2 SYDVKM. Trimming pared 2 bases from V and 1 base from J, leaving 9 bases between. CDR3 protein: CASSLAGQSYNEQFF. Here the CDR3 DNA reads TGTGCCAGCAGTTTAGCGGGGCAGTCCTACAATGAGCAGTTCTTC.

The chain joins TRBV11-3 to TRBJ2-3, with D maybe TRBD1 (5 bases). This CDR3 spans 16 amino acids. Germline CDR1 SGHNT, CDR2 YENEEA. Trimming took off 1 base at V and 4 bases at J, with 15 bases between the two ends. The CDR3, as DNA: TGTGCCAGCAGCTTAGGGAATAGGGGAAGGGCAGATACGCAGTATTTT. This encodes CASSLGNRGRADTQYF.